This T cell receptor (beta chain) was sequenced in a study of graft-versus-host responses after intestinal transplantation. General study points: In patients with graft-donor T cell macrochimerism, allograft graft-versus-host to host-versus-graft clonal ratios were high.

The table came from immunoSEQ multiplex PCR; TCRdb's copy has only in-frame clones and leaves some out. This sample carries approximately 16,000 clones, 70% of them seen once, and the ten largest clones take 20% to 30%. Grafts had their tissue processed, releasing intraepithelial and lamina propria lymphocytes. With 4 bases clipped from V and 6 bases from J, the junction kept 10 bases outside the gene matches. CDR1 and CDR2 from the germline V gene are SGDLS and YYNGEE. This CDR3 is built from 15 residues. Note on this clone: Its antigen is as yet unknown.

The material sequenced was ileum tissue, taken 700 to 800 days after intestinal transplantation. The TCR originated in a human patient who received an intestinal transplant, so some T cells may come from the graft donor. The rearrangement links TRBV9 to TRBJ2-7; 10 bases match TRBD2. CDR3 DNA: TGTGCCAGCAGCCCTACGAGCGGGAGGGCCGGCGAGCAGTACTTC. It encodes CASSPTSGRAGEQYF.